The 16 T cell receptor beta chains given below trace back to one sample, sequenced in a study of technical replicates of blood from a handful of donors (dated by TCRdb to about 2017). Library construction relied on the immunoSEQ multiplex PCR assay. This immuneACCESS table, as held by TCRdb, lists in-frame sequences with V and J called but not all clones. Of the missing ones, under half trace to an unresolved V gene in checked studies; the others have no known cause. Within this sample are 10,000 to 15,000 clones, with around 75% of them counted one time only. The biggest ten clones account for about 12% of the sample. Sequencing was carried out using PBMCs. The receptor source for this set is a human donor in good health.

V gene TRBV10-1 combines with J gene TRBJ2-7; 7 positions match TRBD2. This CDR3 is 14 amino acids long. The V segment lost 6 bases and the J segment 2 bases; nucleotides outside the gene matches: 7. CDR1 WNHNN and CDR2 SYGVQD come from the germline V gene (reference sequence). In DNA, the CDR3 is TGCGCCAGCAGCCCCCACGGGACTACCTACGAGCAGTACTTC. Amino acids: CASSPHGTTYEQYF.

The chain recombines TRBV6-1 with TRBJ1-5, with D unresolved. The ends were cut back, 6 bases at V and 0 bases at J, with 12 bases in the middle. The germline CDR1 and CDR2 sequences are MNHNS and SASEGT. The CDR3 sequence is 15 residues long. CDR3 in amino acids: CASSPFSHSNQPQHF. As DNA, the CDR3 is TGTGCCAGCAGCCCTTTTAGCCATAGCAATCAGCCCCAGCATTTT.

The chain couples TRBV13 to TRBJ2-7, with 7 bases fitting TRBD2. The ends lost 5 bases at V and 2 bases at J; junction bases unmatched: 3. Germline CDR1 reads PRHDT; CDR2 reads FYEKMQ (reference sequence). This CDR3 has 13 residues. The CDR3 spells CASSGGTTYEQYF. CDR3 in DNA: TGTGCCAGCAGCGGAGGGACTACCTACGAGCAGTACTTC. Looking up the rest from reference TRBV13 and TRBJ2-7 gives the full variable domain: AAGVIQSPRHLIKEKRETATLKCYPIPRHDTVYWYQQGPGQDPQFLISFYEKMQSDKGSIPDRFSAQQFSDYHSELNMSSLELGDSALYFCASSGGTTYEQYFGPGTRLTVT.

The J gene is TRBJ2-1, the V gene TRBV18, with 11 bases lining up with TRBD2. The germline gives CDR1 KGHSH, CDR2 LQKENI. The CDR3 loop spans 15 amino acids. Unmatched junction bases numbered 2, after V lost 2 bases and J lost 5 bases. In DNA, the CDR3 is TGTGCCAGCTCACCAAAACTAGCGGGAGACAATGAGCAGTTCTTC. This encodes CASSPKLAGDNEQFF.

The chain joins TRBV29-1 to TRBJ2-7, with a tentative D call TRBD2 (5 bases). This CDR3 has 11 amino acids. V dropped 1 base and J dropped 4 bases, with 5 bases sitting between them. From germline, CDR1 is SQVTM and CDR2 ANQGSEA. The CDR3 coding sequence is TGCAGCGTTGAAGTAGCGTACGAGCAGTACTTC. Translated: CSVEVAYEQYF.

V is TRBV28 and J is TRBJ2-1; 7 nucleotides align to TRBD2. J gave up 5 bases and V 1 base, and 8 bases lay outside the gene matches. Germline V gives CDR1 MDHEN, CDR2 SYDVKM. The CDR3 runs to 16 residues. The CDR3 region has the DNA TGTGCCAGCAGTTTATCTGTAGCGGGTCCTCACAATGAGCAGTTCTTC. Residues: CASSLSVAGPHNEQFF.

V is TRBV7-9 and J is TRBJ1-1, with 9 bases identical to TRBD1. J lost 0 bases, V lost 4 bases, and 3 bases had no gene match. The CDR3 covers 15 residues. Germline CDR1 reads SEHNR; CDR2 reads FQNEAQ (reference sequence). DNA of the CDR3: TGTGCCAGCAGCTACGGGACAGGGATGAACACTGAAGCTTTCTTT. Protein: CASSYGTGMNTEAFF.

This clone was detected only a few times. This chain links TRBV30 with TRBJ1-5, with TRBD1 as a possible D gene (5 bases). The V end was cut by 0 bases, the J end by 5 bases, with 11 bases between. Germline CDR1 GTSNPN, CDR2 SVGIG (reference sequence). The CDR3 has 14 residues. The CDR3 spells CAWSVNRNDQPQHF. The CDR3 region has the DNA TGTGCCTGGAGTGTAAACAGGAACGATCAGCCCCAGCATTTT.

The chain couples TRBV28 to TRBJ2-3; 8 bases fit TRBD2. CDR3 length: 17 residues. J gave up 2 bases and V 6 bases, and 13 bases lay outside the gene matches. CDR1 is MDHEN, CDR2 SYDVKM, per germline. The CDR3 sequence: CASSHKRERLVTDTQYF. In DNA form, the CDR3 reads TGTGCCAGCAGCCATAAGCGGGAGCGACTTGTCACAGATACGCAGTATTTT.

V is TRBV5-4 and J is TRBJ2-1, with TRBD2 matching over 7 bases. There are 15 residues in the CDR3. Germline values: CDR1 SGHNT, CDR2 YYREEE (reference sequence). Trimming took 6 bases from V and 8 from J; bases not matched to a gene: 14. CDR3 loop: CASTPGREWRDEQFF. The CDR3 bases are TGTGCCAGCACCCCAGGGCGGGAGTGGAGGGATGAGCAGTTCTTC.

This clone was counted a single time. This rearrangement joins TRBV6-5 to TRBJ1-6; possible D gene TRBD1, 5 bases. V lost 0 bases and J 9 bases, leaving 9 bases between the germline ends. This CDR3 has 14 amino acids. Germline loops: CDR1 MNHEY, CDR2 SVGAGI. This CDR3 is CASSYSGLISPLHF. The CDR3 coding sequence is TGTGCCAGCAGTTACTCGGGACTGATTTCACCCCTCCACTTT.

This clone came up a few times. This sequence joins TRBV4-2 and TRBJ2-7; D call uncertain. CDR1 and CDR2 (germline): LGHNA, YNFKEQ. The V gene lost 4 bases and the J gene lost 5 bases, with 12 bases spanning the gap. The CDR3 consists of 13 residues. The CDR3 bases are TGTGCCAGCAGCCCGCAGGTCGGAAACGAGCAGTACTTC. Translated: CASSPQVGNEQYF.

The J gene is TRBJ2-2, the V gene TRBV7-9, with TRBD1 matching 7 bases. This CDR3 spans 15 amino acids. Germline V gene lookup returns CDR1 SEHNR and CDR2 FQNEAQ (reference sequence). With 7 bases clipped from V and 2 bases from J, the junction kept 7 bases outside the gene matches. The CDR3, as DNA: TGTGCCAGCAAGCAAGGGGGCCATAACACCGGGGAGCTGTTTTTT. Its translation: CASKQGGHNTGELFF.

The chain uses TRBV6-5 and TRBJ2-5; TRBD2 agrees at 8 bases. The CDR3 loop spans 15 amino acids. Germline loops: CDR1 MNHEY, CDR2 SVGAGI. The junction had 12 bases not matched to a gene; V was cut back by 7 bases and J by 5 bases. The DNA of the CDR3 is TGTGCCAGCACCCCCGGGACTAGTACGATCGAGACCCAGTACTTC. Translating gives CASTPGTSTIETQYF.

The gene calls are TRBV2 and TRBJ1-3; TRBD1 agrees at 7 bases. Per the germline V gene, CDR1 is SNHLY and CDR2 is FYNNEI. The V and J ends lost 5 bases and 0 bases, in that order; junction bases with no gene match: 4. This CDR3 contains 15 residues. CDR3 in DNA: TGTGCCAGCAGTACGGACAGGCGCTCTGGAAACACCATATATTTT. This encodes CASSTDRRSGNTIYF.

The gene calls are TRBV28 and TRBJ2-1; possible D gene TRBD2, 6 bases. Germline lookup yields CDR1 MDHEN and CDR2 SYDVKM. The CDR3 sequence is 14 residues long. The germline V and J ends were trimmed by 5 bases and 3 bases, with 11 bases remaining between them. CDR3 nucleotides: TGTGCCAGCAGTCCGGGGGTATTCTACAATGAGCAGTTCTTC. This gives the protein CASSPGVFYNEQFF.